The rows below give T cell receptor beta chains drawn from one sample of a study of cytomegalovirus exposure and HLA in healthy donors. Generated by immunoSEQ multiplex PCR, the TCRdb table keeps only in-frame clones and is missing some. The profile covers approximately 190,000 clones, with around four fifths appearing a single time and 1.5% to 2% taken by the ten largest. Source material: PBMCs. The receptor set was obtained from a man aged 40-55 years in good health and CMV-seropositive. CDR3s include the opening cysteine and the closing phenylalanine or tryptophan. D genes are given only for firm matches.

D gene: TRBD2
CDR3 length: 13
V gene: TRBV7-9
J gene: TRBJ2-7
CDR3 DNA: TGTTCCAGCAGCTCCCAAACTAGCGGGAAATTTGACTTC
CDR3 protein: CSSSSQTSGKFDF

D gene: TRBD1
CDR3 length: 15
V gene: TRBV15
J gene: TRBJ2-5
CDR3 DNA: TGTGCCACCAGCAGAGATCAGGGGGCAGGAGAGACCCAGTACTTC
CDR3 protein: CATSRDQGAGETQYF

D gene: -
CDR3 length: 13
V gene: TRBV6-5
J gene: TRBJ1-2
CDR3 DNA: TGTGCCAGCAGCCTGGGTGAGGGATATGGCTACACCTTC
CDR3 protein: CASSLGEGYGYTF

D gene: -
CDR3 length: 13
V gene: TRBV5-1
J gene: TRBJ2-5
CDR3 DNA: TGCGCCAGCAGCGGGGGGTCCCAAGAGACCCAGTACTTC
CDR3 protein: CASSGGSQETQYF

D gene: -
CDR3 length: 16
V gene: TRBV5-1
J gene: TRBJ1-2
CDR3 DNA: TGCGCCAGCAGCCTCGGGGGGCAGGCTGAGAATGCTGGCTACACCTTC
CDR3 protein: CASSLGGQAENAGYTF

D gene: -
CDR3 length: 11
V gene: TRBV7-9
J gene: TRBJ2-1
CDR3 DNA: TGTTCCAGCAGCCGCGAAAGTGAGCAGTTCTTC
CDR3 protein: CSSSRESEQFF

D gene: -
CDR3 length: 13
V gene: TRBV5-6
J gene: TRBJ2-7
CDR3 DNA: TGTGCCAGCAGCTTGGCAAACTCCTACGAGCAGTACTTC
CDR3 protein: CASSLANSYEQYF

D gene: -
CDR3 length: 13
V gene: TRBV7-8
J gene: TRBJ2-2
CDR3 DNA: TGTGCCCTCGGGGGGACACCGAGGGGGGAGCTGTTTTTT
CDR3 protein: CALGGTPRGELFF

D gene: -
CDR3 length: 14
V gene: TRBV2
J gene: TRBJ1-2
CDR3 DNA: TGTGCCAGCAGTGAACCAGGGGCTTGGTATGGCTACACCTTC
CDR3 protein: CASSEPGAWYGYTF

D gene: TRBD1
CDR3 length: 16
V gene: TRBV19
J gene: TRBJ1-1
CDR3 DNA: TGTGCCAGTAGGGTCGGACAGGGTGTGGAGAGCACTGAAGCTTTCTTT
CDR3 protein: CASRVGQGVESTEAFF

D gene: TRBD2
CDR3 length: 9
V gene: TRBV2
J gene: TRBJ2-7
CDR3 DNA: TGTGCCAGCAGGGCGGGGGACTACTTC
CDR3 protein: CASRAGDYF